The 23 T cell receptor beta chains below come from one sample, sequenced in a study of T cells after somatic rescue of genetic block (TCRdb year 2020). Libraries were constructed by the immunoSEQ multiplex PCR assay. TCRdb took over this immuneACCESS table, retaining in-frame rearrangements with V and J assigned. Such tables are incomplete; in checked studies, under half of the missing clones stem from an unresolved V gene, and the remainder is unexplained. Recorded for this sample are 55,000 to 70,000 clones; about 90% of them occurred a single time. The ten largest make up about 3% of the sample. Sequencing was performed on peripheral blood mononuclear cells (PBMCs). These TCRs come from a man aged 35-49 years.

The chain uses TRBV4-2 and TRBJ2-1; 7 nucleotides line up with TRBD2. This CDR3 spans 14 amino acids. Germline V gene sequence: CDR1 LGHNA, CDR2 YNFKEQ. V shed 0 bases and J 12 bases; nucleotides not matched to a gene: 8. The CDR3 sequence: CASSQERPSGAQFF. CDR3 nucleotides: TGTGCCAGCAGCCAAGAAAGGCCGAGCGGGGCGCAGTTCTTC.

The chain joins TRBV19 to TRBJ2-5; D not certain. V lost 1 base to trimming and J lost 5 bases, with 8 bases between them. The V gene's germline CDR1 is LNHDA and CDR2 SQIVND (reference sequence). The CDR3 sequence is 13 residues long. CDR3 nucleotide sequence: TGTGCCAGTAGTATAGGAGGTTGGGAGACCCAGTACTTC. Amino acids: CASSIGGWETQYF.

The CDR3 is CASSYSLAGGDNEQFF. The DNA for the CDR3 is TGTGCCAGCAGTTACTCTCTAGCGGGGGGCGACAATGAGCAGTTCTTC. V is TRBV6-5 and J is TRBJ2-1; 11 bases align to TRBD2. Trimming took 0 bases from V and 5 from J; bases not matched to a gene: 3. CDR3 size: 16 residues. Germline CDR1 is MNHEY and CDR2 is SVGAGI.

The V gene is TRBV5-8, the J gene TRBJ2-6; D gene ambiguous. The ends were cut back, 0 bases at V and 0 bases at J, with 10 bases in the middle. The CDR3 runs 17 residues. Germline CDR1 is SGHTS and CDR2 is YDEGEE. The chain's CDR3 is CASSLGGFGSGANVLTF. The DNA of the CDR3 is TGTGCCAGCAGCTTGGGGGGTTTTGGCTCTGGGGCCAACGTCCTGACTTTC.

The CDR3 sequence is CSVRGVGGTAGDEQFF. The CDR3 nucleotides read TGCAGCGTCCGAGGGGTCGGGGGAACCGCGGGGGATGAGCAGTTCTTC. The chain combines TRBV29-1 with TRBJ2-1; TRBD2 agrees at 7 bases. V gave up 6 bases and J gave up 8 bases; unmatched junction bases: 19. CDR1 is SQVTM and CDR2 is ANQGSEA in the germline V gene. CDR3 length: 16 amino acids.

The chain combines TRBV7-9 with TRBJ1-1, with 8 bases matching TRBD1. The germline V gene encodes CDR1 SEHNR and CDR2 FQNEAQ (reference sequence). Trimming removed 5 bases from V and 4 bases from J; junction bases left unmatched: 6. The CDR3 length is 14 residues. The CDR3 coding sequence is TGTGCCAGCAGCCCTAAAGGACAGGGCACTGAAGCTTTCTTT. Its translation is CASSPKGQGTEAFF.

J is TRBJ2-5 and V is TRBV11-2; D ambiguous. The CDR3 loop spans 14 amino acids. Germline V gives CDR1 SGHAT, CDR2 FQNNGV. Trimming stripped 5 bases from V and 5 bases from J, with 15 bases between. The CDR3 DNA is TGTGCCAGCAGCCTAGGGTCGGTAGTCGAGACCCAGTACTTC. As protein: CASSLGSVVETQYF.

The genes are TRBV18 and TRBJ2-2; D is unclear. The length of the CDR3 is 14 residues. V lost 4 bases and J 5 bases, leaving 11 bases between the germline ends. Germline V gene lookup returns CDR1 KGHSH and CDR2 LQKENI. The CDR3 nucleotides read TGTGCCAGCTCACTAGATGTCCGTACCGGGGAGCTGTTTTTT. Protein: CASSLDVRTGELFF.

V is TRBV25-1 and J is TRBJ1-5, with a tentative D call TRBD1 (6 bases). CDR1 is MGHDK, CDR2 SYGVNS, per germline. This CDR3 comprises 16 residues. V dropped 7 bases and J dropped 0 bases, with 16 bases sitting between them. The CDR3 nucleotides are TGTGCCAGCAACCGCCGGGACACTTATAGCAATCAGCCCCAGCATTTT. Encoded protein: CASNRRDTYSNQPQHF.

V and J are TRBV27 and TRBJ2-4, with 9 positions matching TRBD2. In germline, CDR1 is MNHEY, CDR2 SMNVEV (reference sequence). CDR3 length: 15 amino acids. Trimming took 3 bases from V and 1 from J; bases not matched to a gene: 1. DNA of the CDR3: TGTGCCAGCAGTTTCAGCGGGGGGGCCAAAAACATTCAGTACTTC. It yields the protein CASSFSGGAKNIQYF.

The chain uses TRBV2 and TRBJ2-3, with 11 bases lining up with TRBD1. V shed 6 bases and J 2 bases; nucleotides not matched to a gene: 4. CDR3 length: 15 amino acids. Germline V CDR1 and CDR2: SNHLY, FYNNEI. The DNA of the CDR3 is TGTGCCAGCAGAAGGGACAGGGGGGACACAGATACGCAGTATTTT. Protein sequence: CASRRDRGDTDTQYF.

This chain links TRBV10-2 with TRBJ2-5; 7 bases map to TRBD2. CDR1 and CDR2 (germline): WSHSY, SAAADI. V dropped 6 bases and J dropped 0; count of bases not matched to a gene: 4. CDR3 length: 14 residues. The CDR3 DNA reads as TGCGCCAGCAGGACTAGCCGGTACCAAGAGACCCAGTACTTC. It is translated as CASRTSRYQETQYF.

The chain couples TRBV28 to TRBJ2-7; the match to TRBD2 covers 7 bases. V was pared by 5 bases and J by 3 bases, with 13 bases of the junction left unmatched. The germline V gene has CDR1 MDHEN and CDR2 SYDVKM. The CDR3 consists of 16 residues. The CDR3: CASSLVGPGGGYEQYF. In nucleotides, the CDR3 is TGTGCCAGCAGTCTAGTCGGCCCGGGGGGTGGCTACGAGCAGTACTTC.

This clone came up once. At one end the junction does not follow the germline gene, possibly because of a read error. V usage is TRBV7-2 and J usage is TRBJ2-3; the match to TRBD2 covers 10 bases. The CDR3 consists of 14 residues. Germline-derived CDR1 and CDR2 are SGHTA and FQGNSA. CDR3 in DNA: TGTGCCAGCAGCCTAGCGGGAGCAACAGATACGCAGTATTTT. Amino acids: CASSLAGATDTQYF.

The chain uses TRBV7-3 and TRBJ1-3, with no clear D. From germline, CDR1 is SGHTA and CDR2 FQGTGA. The CDR3 length is 17 residues. Trimming stripped 2 bases from V and 0 bases from J, with 14 bases between. As DNA, the CDR3 is TGTGCCAGCAGCTTAGGTCCGGGAACGAGCTCTGGAAACACCATATATTTT. This gives the protein CASSLGPGTSSGNTIYF.

This chain uses TRBV4-1 with TRBJ1-4; D is unclear. V gave up 8 bases and J gave up 0 bases, with 13 bases separating them. Germline CDR1 reads MGHRA; CDR2 reads YSYEKL. The CDR3 runs to 15 residues. The CDR3 DNA is TGCGCCAGCTCTAGGTTGGCTACAACTAATGAAAAACTGTTTTTT. This translates into CASSRLATTNEKLFF.

The V gene is TRBV7-9, the J gene TRBJ2-3, with 10 nucleotides matching TRBD1. CDR3 length equals 15 residues. CDR1 is SEHNR and CDR2 is FQNEAQ in the germline V gene (reference sequence). With V trimmed by 3 bases and J by 4 bases, 4 bases remained unmatched. The CDR3 coding sequence is TGTGCCAGCAGCTTGAGGACAGGGGGATCAGATACGCAGTATTTT. Translating it yields CASSLRTGGSDTQYF.

The chain has TRBV5-4 and TRBJ1-4; D remains unclear. The CDR3 covers 13 residues. From germline, CDR1 is SGHNT and CDR2 YYREEE (reference sequence). Between the trimmed V and J ends, which lost 4 bases and 8 bases, there was a span of 12 bases. DNA of the CDR3: TGTGCCAGCAGCCCGGCTTTTGGGGAAAAACTGTTTTTT. Its protein product is CASSPAFGEKLFF.

In nucleotides, the CDR3 is TGCAGCGTTGAGGGACCCTGGAATGAAAAACTGTTTTTT. Its translation: CSVEGPWNEKLFF. The chain recombines TRBV29-1 with TRBJ1-4; maybe TRBD1 (5 bases). This CDR3 has 13 residues. Germline CDR1 and CDR2: SQVTM and ANQGSEA. V lost 3 bases and J 5 bases, leaving 10 bases between the germline ends.

This clone occurred a few times. The chain uses TRBV7-2 and TRBJ2-1; D is possibly TRBD2 (6 bases). The V end lost 6 bases, the J end lost 8 bases, and 26 bases lay between the germline ends. The CDR3 has 17 residues. The V gene's germline CDR1 is SGHTA and CDR2 FQGNSA. This CDR3 is CASSSEGAGRFVHEQFF. The CDR3 bases are TGTGCCAGCAGTTCAGAAGGGGCGGGAAGGTTTGTGCATGAGCAGTTCTTC.

The chain uses TRBV7-9 and TRBJ1-3; D remains ambiguous. Trimming removed 0 bases from V and 1 base from J, with 7 bases in between. CDR1 SEHNR and CDR2 FQNEAQ come from the germline V gene (reference sequence). The length of the CDR3 is 15 residues. CDR3 sequence: CASSLAGRSGNTIYF. CDR3 bases: TGTGCCAGCAGCTTAGCGGGGAGGTCTGGAAACACCATATATTTT.

There are a few counts of this clone. The sample carries other DNA sequences with the same CDR3. The rearrangement joins TRBV18 to TRBJ2-1; D is tentatively TRBD1 or TRBD2 (5 bases each). The CDR3 extends over 12 amino acids. The V gene's germline CDR1 is KGHSH and CDR2 LQKENI. The V end lost 3 bases, the J end lost 8 bases, and 8 bases lay between the germline ends. The CDR3: CASSPRDDEQFF. The CDR3 nucleotides are TGTGCCAGCTCACCGAGGGACGATGAGCAGTTCTTC.

V usage is TRBV2 and J usage is TRBJ2-1, with TRBD2 identical over 10 bases. This CDR3 is built from 15 residues. With V trimmed by 3 bases and J by 8 bases, 7 bases remained unmatched. CDR1 and CDR2 (germline): SNHLY, FYNNEI. CDR3 DNA sequence: TGTGCCAGCAGTGAGTCCACTAGCGGGAATTATGAGCAGTTCTTC. It encodes CASSESTSGNYEQFF.